The 30 T cell receptor beta chains reported below all come from one sample, sequenced in a study of human T cells and chemical hapten exposure. Documented time point: patch test 3, about 24 weeks after DPC sensitization. As to treatment: therapeutic diphenylcyclopropenone sensitization with weekly scalp DPC. Via MiXCR, TCRdb re-called the RACE reads, giving one row per CDR3 protein. The table has 210,000 or so distinct CDR3 sequences, about 25% seen once; the top ten hold about 2.3%. Sequencing used whole blood, obtained in connection with sensitization to the hapten diphenylcyclopropenone (DPC). These receptors were obtained from a middle-aged woman with alopecia areata. Some clones in this sample may be carry-over from other donors' samples.

This clonotype was seen only a few times. CDR3: CASSTSGSYNEQFF. The CDR3 DNA follows: TGTGCCAGCAGTACTAGCGGGAGTTACAATGAGCAGTTCTTC. The rearrangement uses TRBV6-2 or TRBV6-3 and TRBJ2-1, with 11 bases aligning to TRBD2. CDR1 MNHEY and CDR2 SVGEGT come from the germline V gene. The length of the CDR3 is 14 residues. The trim removed 5 bases at V and 4 bases at J, leaving 1 base unmatched.

The genes are TRBV28 and TRBJ1-5, with TRBD1 matching over 8 bases. Germline assignment: CDR1 MDHEN and CDR2 SYDVKM. The V and J ends lost 4 bases and 4 bases, in that order; junction bases with no gene match: 6. This CDR3 comprises 15 residues. The CDR3 spells CASSSQGAMNQPQHF. Here the CDR3 DNA reads TGTGCCAGCAGTTCCCAGGGGGCTATGAATCAGCCCCAGCATTTT. Together with reference TRBV28 and TRBJ1-5, the CDR3 gives the full variable domain: DVKVTQSSRYLVKRTGEKVFLECVQDMDHENMFWYRQDPGLGLRLIYFSYDVKMKEKGDIPEGYSVSREKKERFSLILESASTNQTSMYLCASSSQGAMNQPQHFGDGTRLSIL.

The V call is TRBV7-9, the J call TRBJ2-1; a possible D gene is TRBD1 (5 bases). This CDR3 is 14 amino acids long. Germline V CDR1 and CDR2: SEHNR, FQNEAQ (reference sequence). With 5 bases removed from V and 6 bases from J, the gap between germline ends came to 14 bases. The CDR3 loop is CASSPSTVLNEQFF. The CDR3 coding sequence is TGTGCCAGCAGCCCATCGACAGTCCTCAATGAGCAGTTCTTC. The full variable domain, rest sourced from reference TRBV7-9 and TRBJ2-1, is DTGVSQNPRHKITKRGQNVTFRCDPISEHNRLYWYRQTLGQGPEFLTYFQNEAQLEKSRLLSDRFSAERPKGSFSTLEIQRTEQGDSAMYLCASSPSTVLNEQFFGPGTRLTVL.

This chain links TRBV7-6 with TRBJ2-1, with D possibly matching TRBD1 (6 bases). The CDR3 contains 14 residues. V was trimmed by 0 bases and J by 9 bases, leaving 12 bases between them. Germline-derived CDR1 and CDR2 are SGHVS and FNYEAQ. CDR3 sequence (DNA): TGTGCCAGCAGCTTAGCCCTAGCAGGGGTTGAGCAGTTCTTC. This translates into CASSLALAGVEQFF.

This clonotype was counted a few times. CDR3 bases: TGTGCCACCCTGGGACTGGCCCTCTACAATGAGCAGTTCTTC. Translation: CATLGLALYNEQFF. The chain employs TRBV6-2 or TRBV6-3 and TRBJ2-1; perhaps TRBD2 as D (6 bases). The germline V gene encodes CDR1 MNHEY and CDR2 SVGEGT. V was shortened by 10 bases and J by 3 bases, with 16 bases between the two germline ends. CDR3 size: 14 residues.

This clonotype came up a few times. V gene TRBV29-1 combines with J gene TRBJ1-1; D is possibly TRBD1 (5 bases). The V and J ends lost 3 bases and 1 base respectively, with 6 bases between them. The CDR3 consists of 12 residues. CDR1 and CDR2 from the germline V gene are SQVTM and ANQGSEA. The CDR3 DNA is TGCAGCGTTGAGCAGGGGAACACTGAAGCTTTCTTT. This gives the protein CSVEQGNTEAFF.

The chain recombines TRBV29-1 with TRBJ2-3; D is unclear. Germline loops: CDR1 SQVTM, CDR2 ANQGSEA. V dropped 4 bases and J dropped 0 bases, with 11 bases sitting between them. The CDR3 length is 14 residues. CDR3 nucleotides: TGCAGCGTTGCCCGCGGAGTTAGCACAGATACGCAGTATTTT. Translation: CSVARGVSTDTQYF.

This clonotype occurred many times. The rearrangement links TRBV28 to TRBJ2-7, with D possibly TRBD1 on 6 matching bases. Trimming shortened V by 5 bases and J by 3 bases, and 11 bases separated the two germline ends. The CDR3 covers 13 residues. Germline CDR1 and CDR2: MDHEN and SYDVKM. This CDR3 reads CASSLGQFYEQYF. The CDR3 DNA is TGTGCCAGCAGTCTCGGACAGTTCTACGAGCAGTACTTC.

This clonotype has just a few counts. This chain connects TRBV29-1 to TRBJ2-1; D gene ambiguous. Germline V lookup: CDR1 SQVTM, CDR2 ANQGSEA. This CDR3 comprises 17 residues. The germline V and J ends were trimmed by 3 bases and 1 base, with 19 bases remaining between them. The CDR3 reads CSVDNPATHPSYNEQFF. The CDR3 DNA sequence: TGCAGCGTTGATAACCCGGCAACCCACCCTTCCTACAATGAGCAGTTCTTC.

This rearrangement joins TRBV7-9 to TRBJ2-7; D is unresolved. Trimming removed 5 bases at V and 2 bases at J, with 13 bases between. Germline-derived CDR1 and CDR2 are SEHNR and FQNEAQ (reference sequence). The CDR3 loop spans 14 amino acids. The CDR3 DNA reads TGTGCCAGCAGCCCGGTGGGCAGACCCTACGAGCAGTACTTC. This codes for CASSPVGRPYEQYF.

This clonotype was picked up a small number of times. The J gene is TRBJ2-2, the V gene TRBV7-2; no definite D call. The CDR3 covers 15 residues. Per germline, CDR1 SGHTA and CDR2 FQGNSA. With 1 base removed from V and 5 bases from J, the gap between germline ends came to 11 bases. The CDR3 nucleotides are TGTGCCAGCAGCTTAGACAACCTAAGGACCGGGGAGCTGTTTTTT. Residues: CASSLDNLRTGELFF.

CDR3 amino acids: CASSLPATNEKLFF. CDR3 DNA sequence: TGTGCCAGCAGTTTACCTGCGACTAATGAAAAACTGTTTTTT. The chain has TRBV28 and TRBJ1-4; no clear D. Trimming cost V 2 bases and J 2 bases, with 6 bases left between them. Germline V gene lookup returns CDR1 MDHEN and CDR2 SYDVKM. The CDR3 contains 14 residues.

The V and J genes are TRBV4-1 and TRBJ2-1; the D gene could be TRBD1 or TRBD2 (5 bases each). The CDR3 is 11 amino acids. The germline V and J ends were trimmed by 7 bases and 9 bases, with 10 bases remaining between them. Germline CDR1 MGHRA, CDR2 YSYEKL. DNA of the CDR3: TGCGCCAGCATGGGGGTGTTTGAGCAGTTCTTC. It translates to CASMGVFEQFF.

This clonotype came up many times. The chain links TRBV4-2 to TRBJ2-5, with 8 bases identical to TRBD1. Germline V gives CDR1 LGHNA, CDR2 YNFKEQ. The V gene end was trimmed by 0 bases and the J gene end by 4 bases; junction bases not matched to a gene: 4. The length of the CDR3 is 15 residues. The CDR3 is CASSQEAGGLETQYF. Written as DNA, the CDR3 is TGTGCCAGCAGCCAAGAGGCAGGGGGCCTAGAGACCCAGTACTTC.

This chain connects TRBV28 to TRBJ1-4; TRBD1 agrees at 8 bases. The germline V gene encodes CDR1 MDHEN and CDR2 SYDVKM. This CDR3 has 15 amino acids. V trimming: 6 bases; J trimming: 4 bases; junction bases outside the gene matches: 7. In DNA, the CDR3 is TGTGCCAGCAGCCCCGGACAGGGTTTTAATGAAAAACTGTTTTTT. Translation gives CASSPGQGFNEKLFF.

This clonotype was picked up one time. The CDR3 DNA reads TGTGCCAGCAGTTCGGGACTAGCGGGCGCAGATACGCAGTATTTT. Protein product: CASSSGLAGADTQYF. This rearrangement joins TRBV6-2 or TRBV6-3 to TRBJ2-3; 12 nucleotides align to TRBD2. The V gene's germline CDR1 is MNHEY and CDR2 SVGEGT. This CDR3 is built from 15 residues. V lost 4 bases, J lost 4 bases, and 3 bases stayed unmatched.

The rearrangement uses TRBV28 and TRBJ2-7, with D possibly matching TRBD2 (5 bases). The ends were cut back, 7 bases at V and 2 bases at J, with 12 bases in the middle. The CDR3 sequence is 13 residues long. From germline, CDR1 is MDHEN and CDR2 SYDVKM. The CDR3 sequence is CASKRADPYEQYF. CDR3 in DNA: TGTGCCAGCAAGAGGGCGGATCCCTACGAGCAGTACTTC.

This clonotype appeared a few times. The V gene is TRBV28, the J gene TRBJ2-5, with a possible D match to TRBD1 (6 bases). The CDR3 is 13 residues long. The V and J ends lost 1 base and 5 bases respectively, with 8 bases between them. CDR1 is MDHEN, CDR2 SYDVKM, per germline. Written as DNA, the CDR3 is TGTGCCAGCAGTTTATACAGGGATGAGACCCAGTACTTC. Encoded protein: CASSLYRDETQYF.

This clonotype was recorded a few times. The chain is built from TRBV20-1 and TRBJ2-7; 7 nucleotides agree with TRBD1. J lost 2 bases, V lost 1 base, and 5 bases had no gene match. This CDR3 is built from 14 residues. Germline V gene lookup returns CDR1 DFQATT and CDR2 SNEGSKA (reference sequence). The CDR3 coding sequence is TGCAGTGCTAGAGCCCCGGACAGGACCTACGAGCAGTACTTC. This gives the protein CSARAPDRTYEQYF.

This clonotype showed up many times. J is TRBJ2-7 and V is TRBV6-2 or TRBV6-3; 8 bases fit TRBD1. The CDR3 is made up of 15 amino acids. Germline CDR1 reads MNHEY; CDR2 reads SVGEGT. Losses at the gene ends were 0 bases for V and 6 bases for J; bases not matched to a gene: 7. The DNA for the CDR3 is TGTGCCAGCAGTTACTCCAGGACAGGGAAGAGCGAGCAGTACTTC. The encoded protein is CASSYSRTGKSEQYF.

This clonotype was seen many times. The chain has TRBV12-5 and TRBJ2-5, with 10 positions matching TRBD1. There are 18 residues in the CDR3. The germline V gene encodes CDR1 LGHNT and CDR2 FRNRAP. J was trimmed by 1 base and V by 2 bases; bases with no gene match: 10. CDR3 sequence: CASGLRTGGDPFQETQYF. In nucleotides, the CDR3 is TGTGCTAGTGGTTTGCGGACAGGGGGTGATCCATTCCAAGAGACCCAGTACTTC.

V usage is TRBV2 and J usage is TRBJ2-7; 8 nucleotides align to TRBD2. V was pared by 8 bases and J by 9 bases, with 9 bases of the junction left unmatched. In germline, CDR1 is SNHLY, CDR2 FYNNEI. This CDR3 has 12 residues. The CDR3: CASGPGLGPQYF. CDR3 bases: TGTGCCAGCGGGCCGGGACTAGGGCCGCAGTACTTC.

In its sample, this clonotype was seen many times. The chain has TRBV7-2 and TRBJ1-2; TRBD1 matches at 11 bases. The CDR3 extends over 14 amino acids. Looked up from germline, CDR1 is SGHTA and CDR2 is FQGNSA. Trimming removed 8 bases from V and 6 bases from J; junction bases left unmatched: 8. This CDR3 is CASSLGQGADGYTF. The CDR3 DNA reads TGTGCCAGCTCACTTGGACAGGGGGCTGATGGCTACACCTTC.

This clonotype was seen a handful of times. V and J are TRBV4-3 and TRBJ2-1; D is ambiguous. Germline loops: CDR1 LGHNA, CDR2 YSLEER. This CDR3 is built from 15 residues. V was trimmed by 4 bases and J by 2 bases, leaving 12 bases between them. The CDR3 region has the DNA TGCGCCAGCAGCCTAGAGAGGCTAGCCTACAATGAGCAGTTCTTC. Translated: CASSLERLAYNEQFF.

The rearrangement links TRBV6-6 to TRBJ2-7; 11 bases are a match to TRBD2. Germline V gene data show CDR1 as MNHNY and CDR2 as SVGAGI (reference sequence). With V trimmed by 7 bases and J by 3 bases, 5 bases remained unmatched. This CDR3 is built from 14 residues. The CDR3 DNA follows: TGTGCCAGCACCCTAGCGGGAGGCAACTACGAGCAGTACTTC. Translating it yields CASTLAGGNYEQYF.

The sample holds a few counts of this clonotype. The J gene is TRBJ1-1, the V gene TRBV6-1; D is ambiguous. Trimming pared 7 bases from V and 0 bases from J, leaving 9 bases between. CDR3 length: 13 residues. Germline V gene data show CDR1 as MNHNS and CDR2 as SASEGT. The CDR3 sequence is CASTYVLNTEAFF. In DNA form, the CDR3 reads TGTGCCAGCACTTACGTACTGAACACTGAAGCTTTCTTT.

The chain has TRBV27 and TRBJ1-2; 9 nucleotides line up with TRBD1. Germline lookup yields CDR1 MNHEY and CDR2 SMNVEV (reference sequence). Trimming at V came to 4 bases and at J to 3 bases, leaving 12 bases not matched to a gene. The CDR3 is 17 residues long. In nucleotides, the CDR3 is TGTGCCAGCAGTTCTTACGCACAGGGGGCGCGGGACTATGGCTACACCTTC. Its translation: CASSSYAQGARDYGYTF.

The chain couples TRBV10-3 to TRBJ2-1; 8 nucleotides match TRBD1. CDR3 length: 11 amino acids. J gave up 12 bases and V 10 bases, and 8 bases lay outside the gene matches. The germline V gene has CDR1 ENHRY and CDR2 SYGVKD. The CDR3 sequence is CATGQGGGQFF. In DNA form, the CDR3 reads TGTGCCACCGGACAGGGCGGTGGGCAGTTCTTC.

This clonotype was seen only a few times. The chain joins TRBV18 to TRBJ2-4; D gene uncertain. In germline, CDR1 is KGHSH, CDR2 LQKENI. V gave up 0 bases and J gave up 0 bases, with 6 bases separating them. The CDR3 totals 15 residues. In nucleotides, the CDR3 is TGTGCCAGCTCACCACCGACACTAGCCAAAAACATTCAGTACTTC. Amino acids: CASSPPTLAKNIQYF. The variable domain in full, with the rest retrieved from reference TRBV18 and TRBJ2-4, is NAGVMQNPRHLVRRRGQEARLRCSPMKGHSHVYWYRQLPEEGLKFMVYLQKENIIDESGMPKERFSAEFPKEGPSILRIQQVVRGDSAAYFCASSPPTLAKNIQYFGAGTRLSVL.

V gene TRBV7-9 combines with J gene TRBJ1-4, with 11 bases that match TRBD1. V was pared by 4 bases and J by 5 bases, with 3 bases of the junction left unmatched. Germline V gene data show CDR1 as SEHNR and CDR2 as FQNEAQ (reference sequence). This CDR3 has 15 amino acids. The CDR3 is CASSWGTGGNEKLFF. In DNA, the CDR3 is TGTGCCAGCAGCTGGGGGACAGGGGGAAATGAAAAACTGTTTTTT. The full variable domain, its missing parts supplied by reference TRBV7-9 and TRBJ1-4, is DTGVSQNPRHKITKRGQNVTFRCDPISEHNRLYWYRQTLGQGPEFLTYFQNEAQLEKSRLLSDRFSAERPKGSFSTLEIQRTEQGDSAMYLCASSWGTGGNEKLFFGSGTQLSVL.